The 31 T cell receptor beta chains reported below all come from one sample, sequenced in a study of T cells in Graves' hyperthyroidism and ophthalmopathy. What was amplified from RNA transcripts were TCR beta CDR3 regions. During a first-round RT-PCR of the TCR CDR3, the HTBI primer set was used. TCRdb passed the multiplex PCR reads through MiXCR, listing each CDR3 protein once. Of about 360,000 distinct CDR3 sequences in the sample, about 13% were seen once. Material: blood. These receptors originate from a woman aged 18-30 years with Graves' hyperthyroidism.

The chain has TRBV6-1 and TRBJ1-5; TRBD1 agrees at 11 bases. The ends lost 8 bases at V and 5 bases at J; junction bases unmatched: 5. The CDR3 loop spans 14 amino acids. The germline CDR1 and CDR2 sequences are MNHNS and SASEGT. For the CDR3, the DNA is TGTGCCAGCGGGGGGACAGGGGGGCATCAGCCCCAGCATTTT. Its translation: CASGGTGGHQPQHF.

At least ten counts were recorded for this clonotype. The CDR3 DNA sequence: TGTGCCACCAGTGATCGCGACAGGGAGGAGACCCAGTACTTC. Amino acid sequence: CATSDRDREETQYF. The rearrangement joins TRBV24-1 to TRBJ2-5; the match to TRBD1 covers 7 bases. With V trimmed by 3 bases and J by 5 bases, 5 bases remained unmatched. This CDR3 is 14 amino acids long. The germline V gene has CDR1 KGHDR and CDR2 SFDVKD.

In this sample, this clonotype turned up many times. This CDR3 reads CASSIAGTQSAREQFF. The CDR3, as DNA: TGTGCCAGCAGCATAGCGGGGACCCAATCTGCGCGTGAGCAGTTCTTC. This chain links TRBV12-3 or TRBV12-4 with TRBJ2-1, with TRBD2 matching 8 bases. This CDR3 region has 16 residues. With 6 bases clipped from V and 9 bases from J, the junction kept 16 bases outside the gene matches.

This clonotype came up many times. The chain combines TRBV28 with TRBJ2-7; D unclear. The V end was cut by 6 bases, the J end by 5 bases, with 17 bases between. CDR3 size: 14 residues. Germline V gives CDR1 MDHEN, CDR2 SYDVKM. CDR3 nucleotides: TGTGCCAGCAGCCCCGGCAGGATCGCGAACGAGCAGTACTTC. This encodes CASSPGRIANEQYF.

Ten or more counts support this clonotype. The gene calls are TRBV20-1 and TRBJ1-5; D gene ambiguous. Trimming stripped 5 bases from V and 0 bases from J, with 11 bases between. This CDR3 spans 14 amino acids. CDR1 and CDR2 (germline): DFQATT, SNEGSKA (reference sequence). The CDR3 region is CSAGTAYSNQPQHF. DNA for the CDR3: TGCAGTGCTGGCACGGCCTATAGCAATCAGCCCCAGCATTTT.

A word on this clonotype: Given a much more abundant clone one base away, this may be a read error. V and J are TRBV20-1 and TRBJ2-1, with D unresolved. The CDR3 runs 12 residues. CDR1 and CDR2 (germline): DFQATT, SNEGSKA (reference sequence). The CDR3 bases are TGCAGTGCTGGAGAGAACGAGAATGAGCAGTTCTTC. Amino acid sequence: CSAGENENEQFF.

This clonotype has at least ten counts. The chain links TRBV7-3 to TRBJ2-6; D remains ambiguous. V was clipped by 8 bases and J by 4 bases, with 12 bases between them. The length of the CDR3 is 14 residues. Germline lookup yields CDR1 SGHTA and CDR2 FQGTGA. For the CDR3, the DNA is TGTGCCAGCTCAAGGGCGGCGGGGGCCAACGTCCTGACTTTC. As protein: CASSRAAGANVLTF. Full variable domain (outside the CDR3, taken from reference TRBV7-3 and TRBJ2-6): GAGVSQTPSNKVTEKGKYVELRCDPISGHTALYWYRQSLGQGPEFLIYFQGTGAADDSGLPNDRFFAVRPEGSVSTLKIQRTERGDSAVYLCASSRAAGANVLTFGAGSRLTVL.

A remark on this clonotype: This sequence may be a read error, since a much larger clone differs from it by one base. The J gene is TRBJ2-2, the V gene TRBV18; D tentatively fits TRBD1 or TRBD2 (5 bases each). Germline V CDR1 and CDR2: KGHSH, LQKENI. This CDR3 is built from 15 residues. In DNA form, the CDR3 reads TGTGCCAGCTCACGTCAGGGTTTCGACACCGGGGCGCTGTTTTTT. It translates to CASSRQGFDTGALFF.

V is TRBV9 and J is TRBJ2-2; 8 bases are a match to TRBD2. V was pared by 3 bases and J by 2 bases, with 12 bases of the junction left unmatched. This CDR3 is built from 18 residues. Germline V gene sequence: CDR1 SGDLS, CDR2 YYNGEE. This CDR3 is CASSARGGLAGNTGELFF. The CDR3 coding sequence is TGTGCCAGCAGCGCAAGGGGGGGGCTAGCGGGTAACACCGGGGAGCTGTTTTTT.

CDR3 bases: TGTGCCAGCAGCGTAGGCAGGGGGCCCCCCTACGAGCAGTACTTC. This codes for CASSVGRGPPYEQYF. The V and J genes are TRBV9 and TRBJ2-7; 8 bases align to TRBD1. The CDR3 has 15 amino acids. Germline CDR1 SGDLS, CDR2 YYNGEE. With V trimmed by 0 bases and J by 2 bases, 4 bases remained unmatched.

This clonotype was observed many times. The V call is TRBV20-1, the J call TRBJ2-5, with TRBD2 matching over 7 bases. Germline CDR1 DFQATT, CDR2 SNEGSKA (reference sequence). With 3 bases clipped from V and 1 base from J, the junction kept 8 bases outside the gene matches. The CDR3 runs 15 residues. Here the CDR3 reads CSARNRLAVQETQYF. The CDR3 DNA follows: TGCAGTGCTAGGAACCGACTAGCCGTCCAAGAGACCCAGTACTTC.

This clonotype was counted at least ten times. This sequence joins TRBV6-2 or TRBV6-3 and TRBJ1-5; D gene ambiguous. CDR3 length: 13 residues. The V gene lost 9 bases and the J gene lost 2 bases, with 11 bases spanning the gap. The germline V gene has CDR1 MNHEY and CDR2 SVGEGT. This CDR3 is CASHTWGNQPQHF. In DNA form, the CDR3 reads TGTGCCAGTCATACGTGGGGCAATCAGCCCCAGCATTTT.

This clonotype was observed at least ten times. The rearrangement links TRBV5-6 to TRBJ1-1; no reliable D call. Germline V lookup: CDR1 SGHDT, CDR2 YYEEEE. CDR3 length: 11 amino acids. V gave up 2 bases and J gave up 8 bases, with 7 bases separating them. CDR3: CASSFRAEAFF. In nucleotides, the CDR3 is TGTGCCAGCAGCTTCCGGGCGGAAGCTTTCTTT.

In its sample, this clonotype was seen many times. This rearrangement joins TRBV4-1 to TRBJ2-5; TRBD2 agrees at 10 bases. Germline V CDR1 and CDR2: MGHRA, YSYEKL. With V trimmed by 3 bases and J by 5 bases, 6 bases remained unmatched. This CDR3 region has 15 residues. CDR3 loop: CASSHSGRYEETQYF. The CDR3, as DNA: TGCGCCAGCAGCCATAGCGGGAGGTACGAGGAGACCCAGTACTTC.

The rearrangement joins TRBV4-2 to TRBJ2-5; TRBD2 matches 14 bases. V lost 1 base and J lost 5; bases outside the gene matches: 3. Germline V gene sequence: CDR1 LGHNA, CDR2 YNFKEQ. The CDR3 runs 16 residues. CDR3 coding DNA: TGTGCCAGCAGCCAAGCGACTAGCGGGGGGGCGGAGACCCAGTACTTC. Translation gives CASSQATSGGAETQYF.

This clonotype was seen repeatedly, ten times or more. The CDR3 here is CASSPPGTSGSYEQYF. CDR3 sequence (DNA): TGTGCCAGCAGCCCCCCCGGGACTAGCGGGAGTTACGAGCAGTACTTC. V gene TRBV7-8 combines with J gene TRBJ2-7; 14 bases are a match to TRBD2. V lost 5 bases to trimming and J lost 4 bases; unmatched junction nucleotides: 7. The CDR3 covers 16 residues. Germline lookup yields CDR1 SGHVS and CDR2 FQNEAQ.

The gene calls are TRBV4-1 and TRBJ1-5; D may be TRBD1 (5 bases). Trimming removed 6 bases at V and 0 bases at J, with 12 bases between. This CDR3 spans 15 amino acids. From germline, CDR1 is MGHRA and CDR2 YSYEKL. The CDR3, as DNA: TGCGCCAGCAGGGGGACGCAAATTAGCAATCAGCCCCAGCATTTT. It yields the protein CASRGTQISNQPQHF.

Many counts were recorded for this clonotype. Here the CDR3 reads CATSDPLAGDISYNEQFF. CDR3 DNA sequence: TGTGCCACCAGTGATCCCCTAGCGGGAGATATCTCCTACAATGAGCAGTTCTTC. The chain carries TRBV24-1 and TRBJ2-1; TRBD2 agrees at 10 bases. CDR3 length equals 18 residues. V was clipped by 3 bases and J by 0 bases; unmatched bases: 7. CDR1 is KGHDR and CDR2 is SFDVKD in the germline V gene.

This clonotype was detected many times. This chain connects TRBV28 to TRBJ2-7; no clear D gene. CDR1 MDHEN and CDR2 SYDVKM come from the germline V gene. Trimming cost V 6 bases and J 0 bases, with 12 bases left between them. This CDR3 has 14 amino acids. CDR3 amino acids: CASSPTAVSYEQYF. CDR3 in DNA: TGTGCCAGCAGCCCTACAGCCGTCTCCTACGAGCAGTACTTC.

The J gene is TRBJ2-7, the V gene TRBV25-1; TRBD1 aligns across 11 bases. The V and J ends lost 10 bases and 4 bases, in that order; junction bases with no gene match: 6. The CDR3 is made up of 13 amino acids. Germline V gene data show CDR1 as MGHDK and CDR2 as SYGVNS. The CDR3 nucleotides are TGTGCCACCCAGGGACAGGGGGGGTACGAGCAGTACTTC. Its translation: CATQGQGGYEQYF.

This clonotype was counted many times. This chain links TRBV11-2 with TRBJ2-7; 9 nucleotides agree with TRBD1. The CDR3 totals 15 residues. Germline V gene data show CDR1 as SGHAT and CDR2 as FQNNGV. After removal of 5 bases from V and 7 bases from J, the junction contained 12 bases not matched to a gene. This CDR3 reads CASSDNRGRLFEQYF. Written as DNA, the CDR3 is TGTGCCAGCAGCGATAACAGGGGGCGATTGTTTGAGCAGTACTTC.

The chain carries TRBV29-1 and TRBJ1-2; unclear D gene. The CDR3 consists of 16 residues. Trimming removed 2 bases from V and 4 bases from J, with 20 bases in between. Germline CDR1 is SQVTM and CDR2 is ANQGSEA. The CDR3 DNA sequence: TGCAGCGTTGAAAGCGGCGGGCTTACCGGCCCCTATGGCTACACCTTC. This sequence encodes CSVESGGLTGPYGYTF.

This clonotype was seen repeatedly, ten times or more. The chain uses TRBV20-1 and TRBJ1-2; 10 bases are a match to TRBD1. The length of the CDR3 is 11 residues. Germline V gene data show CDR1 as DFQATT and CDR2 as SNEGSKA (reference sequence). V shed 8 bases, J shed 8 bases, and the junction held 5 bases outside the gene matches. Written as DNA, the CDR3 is TGCAGTCTCCGGGACAGGGGCGGCTACACCTTC. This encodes CSLRDRGGYTF.

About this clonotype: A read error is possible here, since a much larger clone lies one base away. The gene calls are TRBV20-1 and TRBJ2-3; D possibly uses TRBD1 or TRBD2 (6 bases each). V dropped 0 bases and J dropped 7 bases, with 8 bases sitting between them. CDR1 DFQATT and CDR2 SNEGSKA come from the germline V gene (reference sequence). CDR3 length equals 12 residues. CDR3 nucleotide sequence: TGCAGTGCTAGAGAAGGGGGGTATACGCAGTATTTT. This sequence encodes CSAREGGYTQYF.

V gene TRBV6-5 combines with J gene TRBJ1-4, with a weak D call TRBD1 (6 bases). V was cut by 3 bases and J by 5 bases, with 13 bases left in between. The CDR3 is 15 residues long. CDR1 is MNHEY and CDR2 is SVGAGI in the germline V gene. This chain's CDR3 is CASSYRGRGNEKLFF. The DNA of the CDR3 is TGTGCCAGCAGTTATCGAGGCAGGGGCAATGAAAAACTGTTTTTT.

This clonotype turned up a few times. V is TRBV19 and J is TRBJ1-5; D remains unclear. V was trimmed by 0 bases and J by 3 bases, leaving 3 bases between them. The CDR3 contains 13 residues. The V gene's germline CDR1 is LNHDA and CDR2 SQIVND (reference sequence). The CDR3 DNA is TGTGCCAGTAGTATAGATCACAATCAGCCCCAGCATTTT. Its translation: CASSIDHNQPQHF.

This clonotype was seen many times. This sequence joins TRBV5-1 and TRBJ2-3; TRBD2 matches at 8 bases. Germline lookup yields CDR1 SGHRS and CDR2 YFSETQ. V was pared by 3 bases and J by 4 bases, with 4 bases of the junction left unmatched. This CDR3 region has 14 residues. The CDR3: CASSYGTSADTQYF. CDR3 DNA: TGCGCCAGCAGCTACGGGACTAGTGCAGATACGCAGTATTTT.

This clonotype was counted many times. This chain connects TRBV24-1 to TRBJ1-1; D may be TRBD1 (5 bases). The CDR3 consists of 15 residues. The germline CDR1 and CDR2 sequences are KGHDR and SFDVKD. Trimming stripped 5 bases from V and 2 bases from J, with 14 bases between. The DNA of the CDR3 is TGTGCCACCAGTGCCGGGACGGCTGGAAACACTGAAGCTTTCTTT. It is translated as CATSAGTAGNTEAFF.

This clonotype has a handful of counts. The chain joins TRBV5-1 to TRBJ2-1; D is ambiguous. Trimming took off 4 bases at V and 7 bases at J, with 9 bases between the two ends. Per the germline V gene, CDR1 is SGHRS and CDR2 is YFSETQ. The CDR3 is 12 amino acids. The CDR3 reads CASSLEQNEQFF. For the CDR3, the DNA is TGCGCCAGCAGCCTGGAGCAGAATGAGCAGTTCTTC.

The CDR3 region has the DNA TGTGCCAGCAGCCAAGCTGACGCTGGGGGTTACGAGCAGTACTTC. Amino acid sequence: CASSQADAGGYEQYF. V usage is TRBV4-2 and J usage is TRBJ2-7; D possibly matches TRBD1 or TRBD2 (5 bases each). Germline CDR1 and CDR2: LGHNA and YNFKEQ. The CDR3 length is 15 residues. V was cut by 1 base and J by 4 bases, with 14 bases left in between.

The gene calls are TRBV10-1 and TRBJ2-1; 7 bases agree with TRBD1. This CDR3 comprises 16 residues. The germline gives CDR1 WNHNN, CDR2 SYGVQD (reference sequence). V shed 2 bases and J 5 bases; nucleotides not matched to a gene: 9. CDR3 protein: CASSEGRDSQDNEQFF. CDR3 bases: TGCGCCAGCAGTGAGGGTAGGGACAGCCAAGACAATGAGCAGTTCTTC.